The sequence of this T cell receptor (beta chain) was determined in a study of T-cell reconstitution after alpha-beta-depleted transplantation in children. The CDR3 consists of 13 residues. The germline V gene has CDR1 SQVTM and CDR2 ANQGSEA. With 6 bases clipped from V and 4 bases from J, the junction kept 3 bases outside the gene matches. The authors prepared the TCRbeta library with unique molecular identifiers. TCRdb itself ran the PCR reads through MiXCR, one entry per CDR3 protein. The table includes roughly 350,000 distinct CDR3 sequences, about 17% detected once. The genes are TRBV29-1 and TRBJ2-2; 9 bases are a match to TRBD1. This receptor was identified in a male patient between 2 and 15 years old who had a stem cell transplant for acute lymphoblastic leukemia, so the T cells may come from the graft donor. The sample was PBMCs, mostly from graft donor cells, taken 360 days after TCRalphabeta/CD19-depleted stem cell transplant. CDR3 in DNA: TGCAGCGTAGACAGGGGGACCACCGGGGAGCTGTTTTTT. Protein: CSVDRGTTGELFF.